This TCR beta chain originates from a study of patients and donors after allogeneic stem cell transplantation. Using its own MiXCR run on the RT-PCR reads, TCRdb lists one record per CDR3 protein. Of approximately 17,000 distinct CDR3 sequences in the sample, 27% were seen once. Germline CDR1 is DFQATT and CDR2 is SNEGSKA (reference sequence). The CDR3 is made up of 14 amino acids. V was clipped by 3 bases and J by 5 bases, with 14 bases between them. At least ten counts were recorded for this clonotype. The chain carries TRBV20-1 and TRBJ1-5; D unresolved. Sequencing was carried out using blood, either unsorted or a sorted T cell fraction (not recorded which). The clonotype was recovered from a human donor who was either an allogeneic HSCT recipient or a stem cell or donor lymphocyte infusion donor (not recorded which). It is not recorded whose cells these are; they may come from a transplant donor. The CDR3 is CSARVRQHYQPQHF. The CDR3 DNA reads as TGCAGTGCTAGGGTTCGGCAGCATTATCAGCCCCAGCATTTT.